One sample yielded the 32 T cell receptor beta chains listed below, sequenced in a study of CD8 T cells in Susac syndrome. With random hexamers, 0.5 to 1 ug RNA was reverse transcribed. Using its own MiXCR run on the immunoSEQ multiplex PCR reads, TCRdb lists one record per CDR3 protein. The profile covers about 120,000 distinct CDR3 sequences, with 85% to 95% appearing a single time and about 0.28% taken by the ten largest. Sequencing input: CD8+ T cells from PBMCs. The source is a human donor with Susac syndrome.

This clonotype was counted once. The chain recombines TRBV14 with TRBJ2-1, with D possibly matching TRBD2 (5 bases). Germline CDR1 and CDR2: SGHDN and FVKESK. Trimming removed 5 bases at V and 1 base at J, with 12 bases between. The CDR3 is 15 amino acids. The CDR3 DNA is TGTGCCAGCAGCTACGGGGAAAGGTCCTACAATGAGCAGTTCTTC. It encodes CASSYGERSYNEQFF.

The chain joins TRBV15 to TRBJ2-7; 9 bases are a match to TRBD2. Per the germline V gene, CDR1 is LNHNV and CDR2 is YYDKDF (reference sequence). V was clipped by 0 bases and J by 5 bases; unmatched bases: 8. There are 16 residues in the CDR3. CDR3 loop: CATSREFQRGVDEQYF. The CDR3, as DNA: TGTGCCACCAGCAGAGAATTCCAGCGGGGGGTCGACGAGCAGTACTTC.

The chain recombines TRBV2 with TRBJ2-5; tentative D call: TRBD1 (5 bases). This CDR3 contains 14 residues. V was pared by 8 bases and J by 5 bases, with 18 bases between. CDR1 and CDR2 from the germline V gene are SNHLY and FYNNEI. CDR3 in amino acids: CASYLRGARETQYF. The CDR3 coding sequence is TGTGCCAGCTACCTGCGTGGGGCTCGCGAGACCCAGTACTTC. Together with reference TRBV2 and TRBJ2-5, the CDR3 gives the full variable domain: EPEVTQTPSHQVTQMGQEVILRCVPISNHLYFYWYRQILGQKVEFLVSFYNNEISEKSEIFDDQFSVERPDGSNFTLKIRSTKLEDSAMYFCASYLRGARETQYFGPGTRLLVL.

The CDR3, as DNA: TGTGCCAGCAGCGCTGACGGCTACGAGCAGTACTTC. Its protein is CASSADGYEQYF. V gene TRBV9 combines with J gene TRBJ2-7; D unresolved. V dropped 3 bases and J dropped 3 bases, with 7 bases sitting between them. CDR3 length equals 12 residues. The V gene's germline CDR1 is SGDLS and CDR2 YYNGEE.

This chain uses TRBV19 with TRBJ1-5; perhaps TRBD1 as D (6 bases). This CDR3 has 16 residues. V was trimmed by 5 bases and J by 2 bases, leaving 16 bases between them. CDR1 and CDR2 from the germline V gene are LNHDA and SQIVND (reference sequence). The CDR3 DNA reads TGTGCCAGTAGTTCCCCAGGTACAGGGCGCAATCAGCCCCAGCATTTT. Translation: CASSSPGTGRNQPQHF.

The chain is built from TRBV9 and TRBJ2-5; 8 nucleotides align to TRBD2. Per the germline V gene, CDR1 is SGDLS and CDR2 is YYNGEE. The trim removed 4 bases at V and 3 bases at J, leaving 11 bases unmatched. The CDR3 is 16 residues long. The CDR3 bases are TGTGCCAGCAGCTTATTCGGGGGACTAGTGGAAGAGACCCAGTACTTC. Translated, it gives CASSLFGGLVEETQYF.

J is TRBJ2-7 and V is TRBV5-6, with D tentatively TRBD2 (5 bases). V was clipped by 4 bases and J by 6 bases, with 14 bases between them. The CDR3 totals 13 residues. CDR1 and CDR2 from the germline V gene are SGHDT and YYEEEE. The CDR3 sequence: CASSPSLVSEQYF. The CDR3 DNA reads TGTGCCAGCAGCCCTTCACTAGTTTCCGAGCAGTACTTC.

V is TRBV30 and J is TRBJ2-1; 9 bases line up with TRBD1. Losses at the gene ends were 5 bases for V and 5 bases for J; bases not matched to a gene: 1. Germline values: CDR1 GTSNPN, CDR2 SVGIG (reference sequence). This CDR3 has 12 amino acids. CDR3 nucleotide sequence: TGTGCCTGGGGACAGGGGAACAATGAGCAGTTCTTC. It yields the protein CAWGQGNNEQFF.

The chain recombines TRBV20-1 with TRBJ1-2; D is unclear. The CDR3 is made up of 14 amino acids. V dropped 6 bases and J dropped 2 bases, with 16 bases sitting between them. Per the germline V gene, CDR1 is DFQATT and CDR2 is SNEGSKA (reference sequence). Here the CDR3 reads CSAVLSSQNYGYTF. As DNA, the CDR3 is TGCAGTGCCGTATTGTCCAGCCAAAACTATGGCTACACCTTC.

The chain links TRBV27 to TRBJ2-5, with 9 bases that match TRBD2. The CDR3 has 15 amino acids. The J segment lost 5 bases and the V segment lost 4 bases, leaving 8 bases of the junction unmatched. From germline, CDR1 is MNHEY and CDR2 SMNVEV (reference sequence). CDR3: CASSSMSSGEETQYF. Here the CDR3 DNA reads TGTGCCAGCAGTTCCATGTCTAGCGGGGAGGAGACCCAGTACTTC.

J is TRBJ1-2 and V is TRBV15, with 11 bases identical to TRBD1. With 1 base clipped from V and 8 bases from J, the junction kept 3 bases outside the gene matches. The CDR3 runs 14 residues. Germline CDR1 is LNHNV and CDR2 is YYDKDF (reference sequence). This CDR3 is CATSRGTGGAGYTF. CDR3 DNA sequence: TGTGCCACCAGCAGAGGGACAGGGGGCGCGGGCTACACCTTC.

This chain links TRBV27 with TRBJ2-5; weak D call: TRBD1 (6 bases). The CDR3 totals 13 residues. CDR1 and CDR2 from the germline V gene are MNHEY and SMNVEV (reference sequence). V lost 3 bases to trimming and J lost 10 bases, with 15 bases between them. CDR3 coding DNA: TGTGCCAGCAGTTTGGGCAGGGGAAGGGGCCAGTACTTC. Its translation: CASSLGRGRGQYF.

The chain uses TRBV27 and TRBJ2-3, with D perhaps matching TRBD2 (6 bases). The germline V gene has CDR1 MNHEY and CDR2 SMNVEV (reference sequence). V was clipped by 2 bases and J by 2 bases, with 8 bases between them. The CDR3 contains 14 residues. The CDR3 nucleotides read TGTGCCAGCAGTTTACGGGAGACCACAGATACGCAGTATTTT. It is translated as CASSLRETTDTQYF.

V usage is TRBV27 and J usage is TRBJ2-7, with TRBD1 as a possible D gene (6 bases). The CDR3 spans 13 residues. V lost 6 bases to trimming and J lost 1 base, with 10 bases between them. CDR1 is MNHEY, CDR2 SMNVEV, per germline (reference sequence). Written as DNA, the CDR3 is TGTGCCAGCAGCTCAGGGGAATCCTACGAGCAGTACTTC. Translated: CASSSGESYEQYF.

The chain couples TRBV20-1 to TRBJ2-7; 9 bases are shared with TRBD1. The CDR3 totals 15 residues. CDR1 is DFQATT and CDR2 is SNEGSKA in the germline V gene (reference sequence). The V gene end was trimmed by 1 base and the J gene end by 3 bases; junction bases not matched to a gene: 7. DNA of the CDR3: TGCAGTGCTAGAGTGAACCCGGGACAGGGCTACGAGCAGTACTTC. Protein sequence: CSARVNPGQGYEQYF.

The count of this clonotype is one. CDR3 amino acids: CASSEGGGPDTQYF. The CDR3 DNA sequence: TGTGCCAGCAGTGAAGGTGGGGGACCAGATACGCAGTATTTT. The rearrangement links TRBV2 to TRBJ2-3, with D perhaps given as TRBD1 or TRBD2 (5 bases each). The CDR3 has 14 residues. Trimming stripped 1 base from V and 4 bases from J, with 9 bases between. CDR1 is SNHLY, CDR2 FYNNEI, per germline.

V gene TRBV29-1 combines with J gene TRBJ2-5, with TRBD1 matching over 8 bases. The CDR3 is 13 residues long. The J segment lost 8 bases and the V segment lost 1 base, leaving 6 bases of the junction unmatched. Looked up from germline, CDR1 is SQVTM and CDR2 is ANQGSEA. CDR3 sequence reads: CSVEAGQGATQYF. The CDR3, as DNA: TGCAGCGTTGAAGCGGGGCAGGGGGCCACCCAGTACTTC.

V usage is TRBV5-4 and J usage is TRBJ1-1, with unresolved D. CDR3 size: 14 residues. Germline V gives CDR1 SGHNT, CDR2 YYREEE (reference sequence). Trimming stripped 2 bases from V and 1 base from J, with 9 bases between. DNA of the CDR3: TGTGCCAGCAGCTTTTTAGCCGGGAACACTGAAGCTTTCTTT. Protein sequence: CASSFLAGNTEAFF.

The chain is built from TRBV2 and TRBJ1-5; D gene uncertain. V was cut by 4 bases and J by 5 bases, with 15 bases left in between. Germline V gene lookup returns CDR1 SNHLY and CDR2 FYNNEI. This CDR3 has 15 residues. In DNA, the CDR3 is TGTGCCAGCAGTGTGGTTGTCCAGGTCGATCAGCCCCAGCATTTT. It yields the protein CASSVVVQVDQPQHF.

This rearrangement joins TRBV20-1 to TRBJ2-3; D unresolved. The germline V gene has CDR1 DFQATT and CDR2 SNEGSKA (reference sequence). The CDR3 length is 14 residues. V lost 5 bases and J 2 bases, leaving 14 bases between the germline ends. This CDR3 reads CSADQVPNTDTQYF. As DNA, the CDR3 is TGCAGTGCTGACCAGGTCCCCAACACAGATACGCAGTATTTT.

The chain employs TRBV14 and TRBJ2-1; TRBD1 or TRBD2 may be the D gene (5 bases each). The CDR3 is 17 residues long. The germline CDR1 and CDR2 sequences are SGHDN and FVKESK. V was cut by 4 bases and J by 0 bases, with 16 bases left in between. The CDR3 DNA reads TGTGCCAGCAGCCCTCCAGAGGGGTCAAGCTCCTACAATGAGCAGTTCTTC. It is translated as CASSPPEGSSSYNEQFF.

This rearrangement joins TRBV9 to TRBJ1-1; 7 positions agree with TRBD1. This CDR3 contains 15 residues. The V gene end was trimmed by 3 bases and the J gene end by 5 bases; junction bases not matched to a gene: 10. The germline CDR1 and CDR2 sequences are SGDLS and YYNGEE. The CDR3 DNA follows: TGTGCCAGCAGCGAAAGAGGGGGCGAGCGGACTGAAGCTTTCTTT. Translated, it gives CASSERGGERTEAFF.

The V and J genes are TRBV6-2 or TRBV6-3 and TRBJ1-6; 11 bases match TRBD1. This CDR3 region has 13 residues. Germline loops: CDR1 MNHEY, CDR2 SVGEGT. The V segment lost 8 bases and the J segment 9 bases; nucleotides outside the gene matches: 3. The CDR3 sequence: CASGGQGGSPLHF. The CDR3 bases are TGTGCCAGCGGGGGACAGGGGGGTTCACCCCTCCACTTT.

The CDR3 reads CASSDEGVPLPGELFF. The CDR3 DNA follows: TGTGCCAGCAGTGACGAGGGAGTTCCTCTTCCCGGGGAGCTGTTTTTT. The J gene is TRBJ2-2, the V gene TRBV2; the D gene is possibly TRBD2 (5 bases). This CDR3 is 16 amino acids long. Germline V lookup: CDR1 SNHLY, CDR2 FYNNEI. Trimming shortened V by 3 bases and J by 6 bases, and 17 bases separated the two germline ends.

The rearrangement uses TRBV9 and TRBJ1-5; D remains unclear. CDR3 length equals 13 residues. The germline CDR1 and CDR2 sequences are SGDLS and YYNGEE. V gave up 3 bases and J gave up 5 bases, with 9 bases separating them. The CDR3 protein is CASSAIEHQPQHF. For the CDR3, the DNA is TGTGCCAGCAGCGCCATAGAGCATCAGCCCCAGCATTTT.

The chain carries TRBV3-1 and TRBJ2-3; a possible D gene is TRBD2 (6 bases). Germline-derived CDR1 and CDR2 are LGHDT and YNNKEL (reference sequence). The length of the CDR3 is 15 residues. The V end was cut by 1 base, the J end by 3 bases, with 11 bases between. The chain's CDR3 is CASSQGLATTDTQYF. The CDR3 nucleotides are TGTGCCAGCAGCCAAGGGCTAGCGACTACAGATACGCAGTATTTT.

The CDR3 here is CASSLNEAQYF. CDR3 in DNA: TGTGCCAGCAGCTTGAATGAGGCCCAGTACTTC. The V and J genes are TRBV5-6 and TRBJ2-5; unclear D gene. V was cut by 1 base and J by 9 bases, with 7 bases left in between. Germline lookup yields CDR1 SGHDT and CDR2 YYEEEE. The CDR3 runs to 11 residues.

The chain is built from TRBV6-5 and TRBJ2-1, with D possibly TRBD1 on 5 matching bases. Germline CDR1 is MNHEY and CDR2 is SVGAGI. V dropped 3 bases and J dropped 0 bases, with 9 bases sitting between them. The CDR3 is 15 amino acids. CDR3 residues: CASSYGQGSYNEQFF. DNA for the CDR3: TGTGCCAGCAGTTATGGGCAGGGCTCCTACAATGAGCAGTTCTTC.

The rearrangement joins TRBV27 to TRBJ2-3; 8 positions match TRBD1. J lost 1 base, V lost 7 bases, and 13 bases had no gene match. The CDR3 is 17 amino acids. Germline V gene lookup returns CDR1 MNHEY and CDR2 SMNVEV (reference sequence). For the CDR3, the DNA is TGTGCCAGCATTCAAAGGGTCAGGGGGCCTGGCACAGATACGCAGTATTTT. Translation gives CASIQRVRGPGTDTQYF.

CDR3 bases: TGCAGTGCTAGAGATCCAGCGGGGACTTCCTCCGTGGTGCAGTTCTTC. It specifies CSARDPAGTSSVVQFF. This rearrangement joins TRBV20-1 to TRBJ2-1; 7 bases match TRBD2. Germline V CDR1 and CDR2: DFQATT, SNEGSKA (reference sequence). The CDR3 has 16 residues. Germline trimming cut 0 bases from V and 12 bases from J; bases unmatched to any gene: 17.

The chain is built from TRBV11-2 and TRBJ2-4; D assignment may be TRBD1 or TRBD2 (5 bases each). The V gene lost 0 bases and the J gene lost 7 bases, with 16 bases spanning the gap. CDR1 is SGHAT and CDR2 is FQNNGV in the germline V gene. This CDR3 is built from 16 residues. The CDR3 coding sequence is TGTGCCAGCAGCTTAGATCTGGGACCCCCAGGCAACATTCAGTACTTC. Its translation: CASSLDLGPPGNIQYF. The full variable domain, rest sourced from reference TRBV11-2 and TRBJ2-4, is EAGVAQSPRYKIIEKRQSVAFWCNPISGHATLYWYQQILGQGPKLLIQFQNNGVVDDSQLPKDRFSAERLKGVDSTLKIQPAKLEDSAVYLCASSLDLGPPGNIQYFGAGTRLSVL.

This chain connects TRBV20-1 to TRBJ2-5, with 11 bases fitting TRBD2. The CDR3 totals 15 residues. Germline V gene sequence: CDR1 DFQATT, CDR2 SNEGSKA (reference sequence). With V trimmed by 0 bases and J by 5 bases, 5 bases remained unmatched. The chain's CDR3 is CSARDGLAGGETQYF. In DNA form, the CDR3 reads TGCAGTGCTAGAGATGGGCTAGCGGGGGGCGAGACCCAGTACTTC.